Each of the 5 T cell receptor beta chains below was sequenced from the same sample in a study of T-cell reconstitution after alpha-beta-depleted transplantation in children. Unique molecular identifiers were incorporated when the TCRbeta library was constructed. TCRdb fed the PCR reads into MiXCR, producing one record per CDR3 protein. Of some 520,000 distinct CDR3 sequences listed, around a third are singletons. The sample consisted of PBMCs from the stem cell graft donor, taken from the stem cell graft. These receptors all stem from a human donor who donated a stem cell graft to a child with aplastic anemia.

In this sample, this clonotype turned up a few times. The chain carries TRBV9 and TRBJ2-3; 10 bases align to TRBD2. CDR1 is SGDLS and CDR2 is YYNGEE in the germline V gene. V shed 3 bases and J 2 bases; nucleotides not matched to a gene: 6. The CDR3 has 16 residues. CDR3 amino acids: CASSDRTSGYTDTQYF. CDR3 sequence (DNA): TGTGCCAGCAGCGACCGGACTAGCGGATACACAGATACGCAGTATTTT.

The chain joins TRBV4-1 to TRBJ2-7, with D unresolved. The CDR3 has 14 residues. V was pared by 1 base and J by 2 bases, with 9 bases between. Germline CDR1 and CDR2: MGHRA and YSYEKL. The CDR3 is CASSQANGPYEQYF. CDR3 bases: TGCGCCAGCAGCCAAGCCAATGGTCCCTACGAGCAGTACTTC.

This clonotype was detected a few times. This chain links TRBV12-3 or TRBV12-4 with TRBJ2-7, with D unclear. The CDR3 has 13 amino acids. Trimming took off 5 bases at V and 5 bases at J, with 13 bases between the two ends. This CDR3 reads CASSLGVGHEQYV. The CDR3, as DNA: TGTGCCAGCAGTCTGGGCGTGGGCCACGAGCAGTACGTC.

This chain uses TRBV5-1 with TRBJ2-2, with D maybe TRBD2 (5 bases). The germline V gene encodes CDR1 SGHRS and CDR2 YFSETQ. The V gene lost 4 bases and the J gene lost 0 bases, with 13 bases spanning the gap. The CDR3 is made up of 16 amino acids. The CDR3 bases are TGCGCCAGCAGCCCCACGGCGAGGGCGAACACCGGGGAGCTGTTTTTT. This translates into CASSPTARANTGELFF.

CDR3 sequence: CASSFESGNTIYF. The DNA of the CDR3 is TGTGCCAGCAGCTTTGAATCTGGAAACACCATATATTTT. The chain joins TRBV7-3 to TRBJ1-3, with D unclear. The V end was cut by 3 bases, the J end by 1 base, with 4 bases between. Germline V gene data show CDR1 as SGHTA and CDR2 as FQGTGA. This CDR3 comprises 13 residues.